This T cell receptor beta chain was identified during a study of beta chain features in type 1 diabetes (dated by TCRdb to about 2018). The study in broad terms: Patients and healthy donors did not differ in mean age, gender distribution, total cell number or subset yield. The study compared the TCRB repertoires of sorted circulating CD4+ T cell subsets in recently diagnosed type 1 diabetes patients with those in matched healthy donors. A total of 90 million to 130 million sorted cells were examined across all samples, and a strong correlation was observed between cell number per subset and RNA yield. Regulatory and stem cell-like memory subsets were obtained from only 8 patients and roughly 8 healthy donors, while naive and central memory subsets were obtained from all 30 or so donors. Results and caveats for the whole study, not just this receptor: Fewer insertions and more nucleotide deletions at VDJ recombination sites were observed in patients with type 1 diabetes, implying thymic rearrangement abnormalities. A moderate but significant shortening of TCRB CDR3 length was observed in type 1 diabetes patients in all four CD4+ subsets. Shorter templates might have been favored by PCR, but patient and control samples were amplified and corrected together, so both groups would have been affected equally by any skew. The naive, central memory and regulatory TCRB repertoires appeared to resemble one another more closely among patients than among healthy donors. Because cDNA was sequenced instead of genomic DNA, activated cells with high expression could be over-represented, although the groups did not differ in activation or CD3 levels. Because the HLA sub-analyses included only small numbers of individuals, any influence of HLA type on TCRB rearrangement was left unresolved.

Via the germline V gene, CDR1 is MDHEN and CDR2 SYDVKM. The germline V end is reduced by 3 bases and the J end by 5 bases; junction bases left unmatched: 2. From the cysteine up to the phenylalanine, the CDR3 has a length of 13 residues. The DNA shown is the 39-base CDR3, in frame from base 1. This clone was seen more than once but under ten times. Its antigen is still unknown. Base quality data are lacking; no much larger clone is found one base away. Each donor gave one peripheral blood draw, roughly 110 mL on average, collected into heparinised tubes. A BD FACSAria II was used to sort naive, central memory, regulatory and stem cell-like memory CD4+ T cells with a panel that included CD45RO, CCR7, CD25, CD127, CD95 and CD27. A purity above 95% was achieved for all sorted populations. Right away, PBMCs were isolated by Lymphoprep density gradient centrifugation and were stained directly, with no culture step. So that batch effects would be minimized, each experiment stained and sorted samples in pairs, pairing one healthy donor with one patient.

The entire isolated RNA was reverse transcribed using the High Capacity cDNA Reverse Transcription Kit, and thus expressed TCRB transcripts were sequenced. Naive, central memory and regulatory T cell samples underwent deep immunoSEQ sequencing, averaging roughly 3.5 million total reads per sample. Sorted cells were lysed in RLT buffer, and RNA was extracted using DNase-treated RNeasy Micro or Mini kits according to cell number. Each cell subset was processed separately to prevent cross-contamination, with patient and healthy donor samples processed together. The immunoSEQ multiplex PCR was used to amplify TCRB sequences from cDNA, yielding 87-bp fragments that span the CDR3 region. Sequencing of the amplicons was performed on the Illumina HiSeq platform. Per the original workflow: PCR bias was corrected computationally using synthetic template baselines, and reads within Hamming distance 2 were collapsed, with unmergeable singletons discarded. Reads were aligned to IMGT to assign V, D and J genes, CDR3 length, and insertions or deletions at six rearrangement sites. Within each subset, clonotype counts were normalized to the number of sorted cells before true diversity and Gini coefficients were calculated with the tcR R package. The overlap coefficient, calculated on TCRB nucleotide sequences, was used to measure repertoire sharing. TCRdb provides this immuneACCESS table in a form limited to in-frame rearrangements. Some clones are lacking; in checked studies, under half of them reflect an unresolved V gene, and why the rest are absent is not known. The DNA was the basis for D and trimming; V, J and clone size are from that table. The sample table records 140,000 or so clones; nearly 9.5% of these occur just once. The ten top clones hold around 0.7% of the sample.

Sequencing was performed on central memory CD4+ T cells from blood. Recombination linked TRBV28 to TRBJ1-2; 8 central bases correspond to TRBD1. The clonotype comes from a man between 18 and 35 years old in good health. The DNA is as follows: TGTGCCAGCAGTTTCCGGGACAGGTATGGCTACACCTTC. Its protein is CASSFRDRYGYTF.